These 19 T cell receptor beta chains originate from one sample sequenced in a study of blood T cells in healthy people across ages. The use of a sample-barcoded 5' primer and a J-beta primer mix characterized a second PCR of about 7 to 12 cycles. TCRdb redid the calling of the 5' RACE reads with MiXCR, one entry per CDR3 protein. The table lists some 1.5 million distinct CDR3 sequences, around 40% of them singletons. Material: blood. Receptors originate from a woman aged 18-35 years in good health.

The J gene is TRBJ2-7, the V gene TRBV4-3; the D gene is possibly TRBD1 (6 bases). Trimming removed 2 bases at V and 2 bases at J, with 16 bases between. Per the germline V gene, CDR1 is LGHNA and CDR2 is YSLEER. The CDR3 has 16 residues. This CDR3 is CASSQSAGTRTYEQYF. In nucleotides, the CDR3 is TGCGCCAGCAGCCAATCAGCAGGGACACGGACCTACGAGCAGTACTTC.

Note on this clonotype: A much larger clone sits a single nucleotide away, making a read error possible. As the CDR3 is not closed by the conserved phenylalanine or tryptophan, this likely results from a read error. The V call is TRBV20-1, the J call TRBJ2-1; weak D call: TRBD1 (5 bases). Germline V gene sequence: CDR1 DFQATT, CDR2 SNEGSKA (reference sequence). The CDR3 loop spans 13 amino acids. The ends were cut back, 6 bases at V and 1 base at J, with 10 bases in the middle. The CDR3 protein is CSAQGRSYNEQFL. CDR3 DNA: TGCAGTGCCCAGGGTAGGTCCTACAATGAGCAGTTCTTA.

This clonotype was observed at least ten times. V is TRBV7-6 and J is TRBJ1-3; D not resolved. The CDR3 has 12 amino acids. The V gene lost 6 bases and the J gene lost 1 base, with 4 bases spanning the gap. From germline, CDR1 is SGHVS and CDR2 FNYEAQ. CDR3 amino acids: CASSLSGNTIYF. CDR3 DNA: TGTGCCAGCAGTTTATCTGGAAACACCATATATTTT.

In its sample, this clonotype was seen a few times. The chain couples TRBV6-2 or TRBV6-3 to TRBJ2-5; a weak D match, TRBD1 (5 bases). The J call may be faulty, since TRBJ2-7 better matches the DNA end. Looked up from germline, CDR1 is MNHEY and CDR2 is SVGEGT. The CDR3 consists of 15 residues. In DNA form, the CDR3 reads TGTGCCAGCACCGAATCCGGACACAGTTTGGCCGAGCAGTACTTC. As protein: CASTESGHSLAEQYF.

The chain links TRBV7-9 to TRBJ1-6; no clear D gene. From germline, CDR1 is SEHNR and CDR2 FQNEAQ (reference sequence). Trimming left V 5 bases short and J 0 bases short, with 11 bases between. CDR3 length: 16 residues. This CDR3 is CASSPGAGSYNSPLHF. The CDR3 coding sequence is TGTGCCAGCAGCCCGGGCGCGGGCTCCTATAATTCACCCCTCCACTTT.

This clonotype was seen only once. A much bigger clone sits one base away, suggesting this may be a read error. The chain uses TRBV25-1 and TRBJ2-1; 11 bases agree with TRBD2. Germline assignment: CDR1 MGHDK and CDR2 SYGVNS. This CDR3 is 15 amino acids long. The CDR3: CASSKTSGDYNEQLF. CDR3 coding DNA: TGTGCCAGCAGTAAGACTAGCGGGGACTACAATGAGCAGTTATTC.

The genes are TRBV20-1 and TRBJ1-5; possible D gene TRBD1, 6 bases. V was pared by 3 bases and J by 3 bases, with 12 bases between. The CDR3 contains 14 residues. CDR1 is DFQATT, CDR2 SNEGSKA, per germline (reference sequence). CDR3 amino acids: CSARDGTNNQPQHF. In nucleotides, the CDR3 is TGCAGTGCTAGGGACGGGACAAACAATCAGCCCCAGCATTTT.

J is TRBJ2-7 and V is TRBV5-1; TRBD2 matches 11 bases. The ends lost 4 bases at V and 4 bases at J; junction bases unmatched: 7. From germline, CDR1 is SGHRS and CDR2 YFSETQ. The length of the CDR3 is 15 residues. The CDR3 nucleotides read TGCGCCAGCAGCCCGACTAGCGGGGTCATATACGAGCAGTACTTC. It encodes CASSPTSGVIYEQYF.

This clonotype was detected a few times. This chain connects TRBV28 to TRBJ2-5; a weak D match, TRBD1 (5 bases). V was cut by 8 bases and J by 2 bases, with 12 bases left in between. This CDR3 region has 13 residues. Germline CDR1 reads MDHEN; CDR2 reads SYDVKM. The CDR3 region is CASVTQAQETQYF. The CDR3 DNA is TGTGCCAGCGTTACACAGGCTCAAGAGACCCAGTACTTC.

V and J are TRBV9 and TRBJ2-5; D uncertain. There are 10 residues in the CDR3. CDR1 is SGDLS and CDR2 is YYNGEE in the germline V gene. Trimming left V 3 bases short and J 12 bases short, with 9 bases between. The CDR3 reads CASSGSPKYF. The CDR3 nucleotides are TGTGCCAGCAGCGGATCCCCAAAGTACTTC.

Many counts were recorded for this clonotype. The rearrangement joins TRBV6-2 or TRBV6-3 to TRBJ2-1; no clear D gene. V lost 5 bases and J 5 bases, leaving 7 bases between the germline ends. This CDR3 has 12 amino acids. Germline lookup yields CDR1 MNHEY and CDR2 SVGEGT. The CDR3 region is CASSPTHNEQFF. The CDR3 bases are TGTGCCAGCAGTCCCACACACAATGAGCAGTTCTTC.

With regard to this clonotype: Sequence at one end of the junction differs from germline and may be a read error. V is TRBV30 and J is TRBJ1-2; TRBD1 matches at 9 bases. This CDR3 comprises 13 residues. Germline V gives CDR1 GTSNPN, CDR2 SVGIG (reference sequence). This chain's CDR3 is CAWSPWTGDGYTF. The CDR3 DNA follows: TGTGCCTGGAGTCCCTGGACAGGGGATGGTTACACCTTC.

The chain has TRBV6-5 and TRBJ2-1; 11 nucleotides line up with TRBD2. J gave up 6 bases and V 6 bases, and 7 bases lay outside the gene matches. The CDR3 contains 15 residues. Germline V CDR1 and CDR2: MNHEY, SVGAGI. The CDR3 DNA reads TGTGCCAGCAGGGTTACTCTAGCGGGGGGCAATGAGCAGTTCTTC. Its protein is CASRVTLAGGNEQFF.

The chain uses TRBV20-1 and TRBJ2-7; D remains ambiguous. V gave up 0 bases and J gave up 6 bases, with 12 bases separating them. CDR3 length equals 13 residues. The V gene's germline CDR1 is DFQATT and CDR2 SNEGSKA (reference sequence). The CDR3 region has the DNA TGCAGTGCTAGAGATCTTCTCTCCGGCGAGCAGTACTTC. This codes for CSARDLLSGEQYF.

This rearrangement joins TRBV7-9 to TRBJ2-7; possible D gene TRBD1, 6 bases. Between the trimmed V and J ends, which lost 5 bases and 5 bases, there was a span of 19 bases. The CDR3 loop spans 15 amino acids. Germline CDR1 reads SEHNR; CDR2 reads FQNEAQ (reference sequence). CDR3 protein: CASSKGGSPLDEQYF. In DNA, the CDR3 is TGTGCCAGCAGCAAAGGGGGATCGCCCCTGGACGAGCAGTACTTC.

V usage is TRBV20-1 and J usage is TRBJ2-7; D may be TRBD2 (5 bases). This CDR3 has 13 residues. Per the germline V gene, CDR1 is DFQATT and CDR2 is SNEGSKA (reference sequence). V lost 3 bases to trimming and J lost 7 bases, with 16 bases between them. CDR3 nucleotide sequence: TGCAGTGCTAGCCGGGGAACCTCGGGGGAGCAGTACTTC. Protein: CSASRGTSGEQYF.

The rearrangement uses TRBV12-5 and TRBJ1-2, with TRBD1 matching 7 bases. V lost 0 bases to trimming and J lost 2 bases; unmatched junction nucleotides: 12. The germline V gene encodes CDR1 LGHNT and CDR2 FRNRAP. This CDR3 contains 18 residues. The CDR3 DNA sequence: TGTGCTAGTGGTTTGGTATACCCCACAGGGGATCGAAACTATGGCTACACCTTC. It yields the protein CASGLVYPTGDRNYGYTF.

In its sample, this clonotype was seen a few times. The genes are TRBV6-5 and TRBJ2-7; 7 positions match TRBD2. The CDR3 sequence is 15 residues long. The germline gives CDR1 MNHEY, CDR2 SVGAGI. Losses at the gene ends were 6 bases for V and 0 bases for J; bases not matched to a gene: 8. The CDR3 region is CASRPAGQFSYEQYF. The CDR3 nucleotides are TGTGCCAGCAGGCCAGCGGGGCAGTTCTCCTACGAGCAGTACTTC.

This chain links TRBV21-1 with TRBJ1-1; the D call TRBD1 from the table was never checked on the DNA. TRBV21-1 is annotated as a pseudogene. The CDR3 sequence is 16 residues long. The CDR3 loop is CASSKASGHMGTEAFF. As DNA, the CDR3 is TGTGCCAGCAGCAAAGCTTCGGGACATATGGGGACTGAAGCTTTCTTT.